This T cell receptor beta chain was sequenced during a study of blood T cells in healthy people across ages. The second PCR ran roughly 7 to 11 cycles with a sample-barcoded 5' primer and J-beta primers. TCRdb called the 5' RACE reads again in MiXCR, with one record for every CDR3 protein. The top ten hold about 2.9% of the sample, which has approximately 800,000 distinct CDR3 sequences, about 26% seen once. Germline V gene sequence: CDR1 MNHEY, CDR2 SMNVEV (reference sequence). V lost 4 bases, J lost 8 bases, and 6 bases stayed unmatched. CDR3 size: 14 residues. Study-level points and caveats: Because sorting was not performed, PBMCs prevented conclusive naive versus antigen-experienced comparison. A strong correlation was found between TCR beta diversity and the percentage of naive T cells. Investigators treated diversity estimates from one million T cells as underestimates.

As to this clonotype: The antigen is not known.

This sample was shared with a second study, whose subject was T cells of mothers and their children.

Sample: blood. The receptor was isolated from a boy younger than 18 in good health. The chain employs TRBV27 and TRBJ1-4, with 8 bases fitting TRBD1. CDR3 coding DNA: TGTGCCAGCAGTTCGTGGACAGGGCCCGAAAAACTGTTTTTT. Amino acid sequence: CASSSWTGPEKLFF.